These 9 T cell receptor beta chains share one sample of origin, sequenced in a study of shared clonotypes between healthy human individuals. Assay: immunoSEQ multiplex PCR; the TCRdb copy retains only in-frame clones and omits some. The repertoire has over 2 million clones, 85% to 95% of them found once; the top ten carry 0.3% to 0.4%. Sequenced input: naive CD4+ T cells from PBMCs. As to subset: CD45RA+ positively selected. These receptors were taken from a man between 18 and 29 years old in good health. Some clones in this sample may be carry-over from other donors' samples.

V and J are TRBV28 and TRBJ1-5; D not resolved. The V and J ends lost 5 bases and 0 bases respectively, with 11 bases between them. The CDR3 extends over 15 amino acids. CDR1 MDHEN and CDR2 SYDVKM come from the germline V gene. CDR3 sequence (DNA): TGTGCCAGCAGTCAAAGACGGACTAGCAATCAGCCCCAGCATTTT. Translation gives CASSQRRTSNQPQHF.

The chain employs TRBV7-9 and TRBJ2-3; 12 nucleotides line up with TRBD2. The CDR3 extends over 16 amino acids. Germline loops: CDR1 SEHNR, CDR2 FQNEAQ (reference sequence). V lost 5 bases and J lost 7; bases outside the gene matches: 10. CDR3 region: CASSPRTSGTSNTQYF. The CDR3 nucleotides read TGTGCCAGCAGCCCGAGGACTAGCGGGACGTCAAATACGCAGTATTTT.

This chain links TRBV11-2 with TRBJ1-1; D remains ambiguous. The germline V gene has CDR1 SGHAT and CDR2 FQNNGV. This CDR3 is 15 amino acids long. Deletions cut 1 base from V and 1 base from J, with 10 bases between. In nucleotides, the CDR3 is TGTGCCAGCAGCTTAGTCTGGTGGGGGAACACTGAAGCTTTCTTT. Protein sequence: CASSLVWWGNTEAFF. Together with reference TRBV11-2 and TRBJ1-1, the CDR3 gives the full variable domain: EAGVAQSPRYKIIEKRQSVAFWCNPISGHATLYWYQQILGQGPKLLIQFQNNGVVDDSQLPKDRFSAERLKGVDSTLKIQPAKLEDSAVYLCASSLVWWGNTEAFFGQGTRLTVV.

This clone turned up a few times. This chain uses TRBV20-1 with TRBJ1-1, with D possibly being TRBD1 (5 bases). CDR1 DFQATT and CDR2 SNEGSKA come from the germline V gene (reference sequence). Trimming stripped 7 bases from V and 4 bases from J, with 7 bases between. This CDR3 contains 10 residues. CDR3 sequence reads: CSGGVTEAFF. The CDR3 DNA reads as TGCAGTGGAGGGGTCACTGAAGCTTTCTTT.

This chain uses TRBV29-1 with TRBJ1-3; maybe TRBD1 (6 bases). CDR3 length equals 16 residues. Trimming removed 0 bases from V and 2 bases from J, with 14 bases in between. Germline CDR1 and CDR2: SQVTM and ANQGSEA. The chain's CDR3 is CSVEDRSGATGNTIYF. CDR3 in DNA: TGCAGCGTTGAAGATCGGTCGGGGGCAACTGGAAACACCATATATTTT.

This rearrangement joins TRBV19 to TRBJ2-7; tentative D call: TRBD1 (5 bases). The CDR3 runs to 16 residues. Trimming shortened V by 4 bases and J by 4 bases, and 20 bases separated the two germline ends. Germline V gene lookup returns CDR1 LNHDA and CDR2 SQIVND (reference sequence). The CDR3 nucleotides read TGTGCCAGTAGTACCATGGCCCAGGGTGGATTTTACGAGCAGTACTTC. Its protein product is CASSTMAQGGFYEQYF.

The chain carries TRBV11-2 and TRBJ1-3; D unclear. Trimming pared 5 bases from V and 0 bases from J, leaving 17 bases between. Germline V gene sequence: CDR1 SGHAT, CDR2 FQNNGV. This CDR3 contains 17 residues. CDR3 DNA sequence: TGTGCCAGCAGCCCGACTGTTCATTTCCGCTCTGGAAACACCATATATTTT. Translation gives CASSPTVHFRSGNTIYF.

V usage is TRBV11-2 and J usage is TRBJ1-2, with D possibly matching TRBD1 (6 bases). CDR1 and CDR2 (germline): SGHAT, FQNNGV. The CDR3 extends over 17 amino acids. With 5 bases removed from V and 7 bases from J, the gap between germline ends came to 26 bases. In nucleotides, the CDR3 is TGTGCCAGCAGCGAGGGGGTCAGGGGCGACATCAAGCCTGGCTACACCTTC. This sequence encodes CASSEGVRGDIKPGYTF.

Here the CDR3 DNA reads TGTGCTAGTGGTTTCTCTACGGGGGGAGCCAATACCGGGGAGCTGTTTTTT. Translation: CASGFSTGGANTGELFF. The chain recombines TRBV12-5 with TRBJ2-2; 7 bases agree with TRBD2. The CDR3 sequence is 17 residues long. After removal of 3 bases from V and 5 bases from J, the junction contained 12 bases not matched to a gene. Looked up from germline, CDR1 is LGHNT and CDR2 is FRNRAP.